This TCR beta chain was sequenced in a study of shared clonotypes between healthy human individuals. Findings and limits, study-wide: Sampling was confined to blood; repertoires within tissues likely differ. Larger richness was generally estimated for naive than memory subsets. Non-shared clonotypes had lower generation probabilities than clonotypes shared by all four sorted-subset donors.

Naive CD8 isolation took CD45RO-negative cells positively selected for CCR7 and excluded terminally differentiated effector memory CD45RA+ cells. Those who donated were healthy HIV-negative adults, with no recent acute infections or vaccinations reported. In the case of this clone: The antigen remains unidentified.

Clones were sequenced by immunoSEQ multiplex PCR, and TCRdb holds only the in-frame ones, with some missing. The sample yields a few million clones, roughly 93% seen once. The CDR3 is 10 residues long. Germline V CDR1 and CDR2: GTSNPN, SVGIG (reference sequence). Between the trimmed V and J ends, which lost 5 bases and 4 bases, there was a span of 6 bases. The chain combines TRBV30 with TRBJ2-7; D is unresolved. The sequencing sample was made of naive CD8+ T cells from PBMCs. The TCR was taken from a man in his late teens or twenties in good health. Some clones in this sample may be carry-over from other donors' samples. CDR3 coding DNA: TGTGCCTGGGGGGTGTACGAGCAGTACTTC. Translation gives CAWGVYEQYF.